These 14 T cell receptor beta chains were all obtained from the same sample, sequenced in a study of cytomegalovirus exposure and HLA in healthy donors. Assay used: immunoSEQ multiplex PCR; TCRdb lists only in-frame clones, some missing. Here the sample spans around 230,000 clones, approximately 84% being singletons. Input material: PBMCs. These receptors were taken from a woman aged 30 to 39 in good health and CMV-seropositive.

This chain uses TRBV28 with TRBJ1-1; TRBD1 matches at 7 bases. CDR3 length equals 16 residues. With V trimmed by 10 bases and J by 0 bases, 14 bases remained unmatched. Germline CDR1 MDHEN, CDR2 SYDVKM. The CDR3 here is CATGTGAAFLNTEAFF. As DNA, the CDR3 is TGTGCCACCGGTACAGGGGCCGCCTTCCTGAACACTGAAGCTTTCTTT.

The chain joins TRBV5-6 to TRBJ1-2; 7 bases agree with TRBD1. The trim removed 0 bases at V and 7 bases at J, leaving 6 bases unmatched. Germline lookup yields CDR1 SGHDT and CDR2 YYEEEE. This CDR3 is built from 14 residues. CDR3 protein: CASSLVLQGGGYTF. The CDR3 nucleotides are TGTGCCAGCAGCTTGGTTCTTCAGGGGGGTGGCTACACCTTC.

The gene calls are TRBV27 and TRBJ2-7, with D perhaps matching TRBD2 (6 bases). Trimming pared 0 bases from V and 6 bases from J, leaving 9 bases between. Germline-derived CDR1 and CDR2 are MNHEY and SMNVEV (reference sequence). The CDR3 contains 13 residues. CDR3 amino acids: CASSLSFGGEQYF. The CDR3 nucleotides are TGTGCCAGCAGTTTATCTTTCGGGGGCGAGCAGTACTTC.

The chain uses TRBV4-1 and TRBJ2-1; TRBD2 agrees at 10 bases. Trimming removed 0 bases from V and 5 bases from J; junction bases left unmatched: 10. Germline CDR1 reads MGHRA; CDR2 reads YSYEKL. This CDR3 has 18 amino acids. The CDR3 DNA follows: TGCGCCAGCAGCCAAGATCTACTAGCGGGAAAACAAGACAATGAGCAGTTCTTC. Translation: CASSQDLLAGKQDNEQFF.

The CDR3 loop reads CASSRQGLEAFF. The CDR3 DNA follows: TGTGCCAGCAGTAGGCAGGGCCTCGAAGCTTTCTTT. V and J are TRBV6-6 and TRBJ1-1; D is perhaps TRBD1 (5 bases). V was trimmed by 5 bases and J by 8 bases, leaving 12 bases between them. CDR1 is MNHNY, CDR2 SVGAGI, per germline (reference sequence). CDR3 length equals 12 residues.

This clone showed up just a few times. The chain uses TRBV2 and TRBJ2-1, with TRBD2 matching 7 bases. This CDR3 comprises 15 residues. The germline gives CDR1 SNHLY, CDR2 FYNNEI. Trimming removed 7 bases from V and 2 bases from J; junction bases left unmatched: 8. CDR3 protein: CASTRSGVTYNEQFF. DNA of the CDR3: TGTGCCAGCACCCGCAGCGGGGTTACCTACAATGAGCAGTTCTTC.

CDR3 in DNA: TGTGCCAGCAGTGGAAATATTGGCCTCTACGAGCAGTACTTC. Its protein is CASSGNIGLYEQYF. The chain links TRBV6-1 to TRBJ2-7, with D unclear. The V end was cut by 4 bases, the J end by 3 bases, with 13 bases between. The length of the CDR3 is 14 residues. The germline V gene encodes CDR1 MNHNS and CDR2 SASEGT.

This chain links TRBV5-1 with TRBJ2-1; 7 bases line up with TRBD1. With 4 bases clipped from V and 8 bases from J, the junction kept 12 bases outside the gene matches. CDR3 length: 15 amino acids. Germline V lookup: CDR1 SGHRS, CDR2 YFSETQ. CDR3 in amino acids: CASSGPGGSSYEQFF. CDR3 in DNA: TGCGCCAGCAGCGGACCAGGGGGAAGCTCTTATGAGCAGTTCTTC.

This chain joins TRBV6-1 and TRBJ1-3, with D possibly TRBD1 on 5 matching bases. The germline V gene encodes CDR1 MNHNS and CDR2 SASEGT. The CDR3 covers 17 residues. Trimming cost V 2 bases and J 2 bases, with 16 bases left between them. CDR3 coding DNA: TGTGCCAGCAGTGAAACCCAACAAACAGGACCTGGAAACACCATATATTTT. It yields the protein CASSETQQTGPGNTIYF.

The gene calls are TRBV28 and TRBJ2-7; no clear D gene. This CDR3 is built from 16 residues. The germline V gene has CDR1 MDHEN and CDR2 SYDVKM. Trimming pared 5 bases from V and 5 bases from J, leaving 22 bases between. CDR3 in DNA: TGTGCCAGCAGTCCCCCCATGGCCCACGGAGACCACGAGCAGTACTTC. Amino acid sequence: CASSPPMAHGDHEQYF.

This chain joins TRBV5-1 and TRBJ2-1; D is undetermined. Trimming removed 3 bases from V and 2 bases from J, with 15 bases in between. CDR3 length: 16 residues. From germline, CDR1 is SGHRS and CDR2 YFSETQ. The CDR3 sequence is CASSSIALPAYNEQFF. DNA for the CDR3: TGCGCCAGCAGCTCAATAGCCCTACCCGCCTACAATGAGCAGTTCTTC.

This chain links TRBV9 with TRBJ2-2; D is ambiguous. The CDR3 totals 14 residues. The germline V gene encodes CDR1 SGDLS and CDR2 YYNGEE. V gave up 0 bases and J gave up 6 bases, with 9 bases separating them. Here the CDR3 reads CASSVAITAGELFF. Written as DNA, the CDR3 is TGTGCCAGCAGCGTAGCTATAACGGCCGGGGAGCTGTTTTTT.

Of note for this clone: At one end the junction does not follow the germline gene, possibly because of a read error. J is TRBJ1-3 and V is TRBV6-5, with TRBD1 identical over 8 bases. This CDR3 spans 15 amino acids. The V gene's germline CDR1 is MNHEY and CDR2 SVGAGI. The CDR3 reads CASSGLQGDGYTIYF. For the CDR3, the DNA is TGTGCCAGCAGCGGGCTACAGGGGGATGGATACACCATATATTTT.

The J gene is TRBJ1-2, the V gene TRBV7-9; 7 bases map to TRBD1. Germline CDR1 reads SEHNR; CDR2 reads FQNEAQ (reference sequence). V was clipped by 1 base and J by 4 bases; unmatched bases: 6. CDR3 size: 15 residues. The CDR3 DNA sequence: TGTGCCAGCAGCTTAGGGGACAGCCTTACCTATGGCTACACCTTC. This codes for CASSLGDSLTYGYTF.